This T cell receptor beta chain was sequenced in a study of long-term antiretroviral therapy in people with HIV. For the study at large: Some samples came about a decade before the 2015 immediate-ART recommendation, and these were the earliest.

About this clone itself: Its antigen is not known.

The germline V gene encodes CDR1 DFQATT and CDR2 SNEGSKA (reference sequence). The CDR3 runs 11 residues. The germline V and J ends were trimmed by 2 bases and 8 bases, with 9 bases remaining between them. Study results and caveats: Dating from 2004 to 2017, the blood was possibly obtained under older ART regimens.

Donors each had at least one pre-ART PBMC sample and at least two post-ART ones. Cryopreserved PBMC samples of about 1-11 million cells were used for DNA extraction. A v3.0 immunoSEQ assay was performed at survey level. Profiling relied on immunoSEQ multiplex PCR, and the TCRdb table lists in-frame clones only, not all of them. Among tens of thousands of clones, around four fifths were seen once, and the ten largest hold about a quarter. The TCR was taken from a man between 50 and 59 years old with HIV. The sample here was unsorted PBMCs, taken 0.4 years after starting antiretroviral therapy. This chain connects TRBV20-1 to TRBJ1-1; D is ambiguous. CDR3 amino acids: CSARKAGEAFF. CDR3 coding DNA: TGCAGTGCTAGAAAGGCAGGCGAAGCTTTCTTT.